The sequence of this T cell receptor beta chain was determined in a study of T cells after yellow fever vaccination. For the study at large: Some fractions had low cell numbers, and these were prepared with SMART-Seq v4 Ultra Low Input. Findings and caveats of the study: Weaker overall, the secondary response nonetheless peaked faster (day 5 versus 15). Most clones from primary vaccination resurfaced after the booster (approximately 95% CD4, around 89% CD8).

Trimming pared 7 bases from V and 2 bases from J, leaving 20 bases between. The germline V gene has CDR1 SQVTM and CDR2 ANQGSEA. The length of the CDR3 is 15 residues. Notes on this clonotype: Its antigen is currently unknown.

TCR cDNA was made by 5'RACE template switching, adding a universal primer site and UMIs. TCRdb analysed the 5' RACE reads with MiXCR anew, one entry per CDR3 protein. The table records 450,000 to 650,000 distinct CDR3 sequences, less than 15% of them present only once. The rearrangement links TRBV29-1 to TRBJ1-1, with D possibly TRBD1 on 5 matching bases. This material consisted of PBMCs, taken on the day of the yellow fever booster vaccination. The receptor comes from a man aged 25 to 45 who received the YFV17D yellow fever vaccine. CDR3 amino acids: CSARARVESNTEAFF. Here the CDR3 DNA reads TGCAGCGCCAGGGCCAGGGTCGAATCCAACACTGAAGCTTTCTTT. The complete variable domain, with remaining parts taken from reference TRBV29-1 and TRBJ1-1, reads SAVISQKPSRDICQRGTSLTIQCQVDSQVTMMFWYRQQPGQSLTLIATANQGSEATYESGFVIDKFPISRPNLTFSTLTVSNMSPEDSSIYLCSARARVESNTEAFFGQGTRLTVV.